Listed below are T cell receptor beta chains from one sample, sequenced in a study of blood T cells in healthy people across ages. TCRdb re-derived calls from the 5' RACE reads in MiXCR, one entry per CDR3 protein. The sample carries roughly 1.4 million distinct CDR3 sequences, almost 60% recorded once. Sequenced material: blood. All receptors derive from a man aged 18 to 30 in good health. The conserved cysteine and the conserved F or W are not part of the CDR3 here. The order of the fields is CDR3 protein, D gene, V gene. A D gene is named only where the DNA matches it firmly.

ASSQDRQGSYNSPLH - TRBV4-3
ASSPRTGRWDVLGTEAF - TRBV27
ASSRTVFSPLH - TRBV6-5
ASRPTGSNYGYT - TRBV27
SVGREVKNIQY - TRBV20-1
ASSPEGQGPEKLF TRBD1 TRBV28
ASSLEADLTYNEQF - TRBV5-1
ASSVGVSQPQH - TRBV19
SAMSVNIQY - TRBV20-1
ASGPPEAHQY - TRBV12-5